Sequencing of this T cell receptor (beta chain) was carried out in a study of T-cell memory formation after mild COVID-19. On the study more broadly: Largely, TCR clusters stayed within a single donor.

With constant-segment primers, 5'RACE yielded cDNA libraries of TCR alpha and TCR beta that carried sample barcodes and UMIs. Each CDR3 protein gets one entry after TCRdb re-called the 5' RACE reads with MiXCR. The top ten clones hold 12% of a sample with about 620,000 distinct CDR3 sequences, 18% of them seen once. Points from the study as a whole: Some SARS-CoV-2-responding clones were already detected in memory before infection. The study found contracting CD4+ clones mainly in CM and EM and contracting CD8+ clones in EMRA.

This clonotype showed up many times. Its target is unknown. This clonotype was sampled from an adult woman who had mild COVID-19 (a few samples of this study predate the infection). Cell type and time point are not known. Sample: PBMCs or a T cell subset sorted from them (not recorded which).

CDR3 amino acids: CASSQLYSSYEQYF. Here the CDR3 DNA reads TGTGCCAGCAGCCAACTGTACAGTTCCTACGAGCAGTACTTC. The chain recombines TRBV14 with TRBJ2-7; D is unresolved. The CDR3 totals 14 residues. CDR1 is SGHDN, CDR2 FVKESK, per germline. The V and J ends lost 2 bases and 1 base respectively, with 9 bases between them.